This TCR beta chain appears in the sequencing data of a study of control samples from healthy donors and cancer patients. Measured with immunoSEQ multiplex PCR; TCRdb has only the in-frame clones, and not every one. The sample carries approximately 150,000 clones, 89% recorded once. Trimming took off 5 bases at V and 2 bases at J, with 11 bases between the two ends. CDR1 and CDR2 from the germline V gene are MNHEY and SVGAGI. The CDR3 is made up of 14 amino acids. Sequencing used PBMCs. This sequence originates from a man aged 45-60 years with head and neck cancer. The rearrangement joins TRBV6-5 to TRBJ2-3; the D gene is possibly TRBD1 (6 bases). For the CDR3, the DNA is TGTGCCAGCAGTCACAGGGATTACACAGATACGCAGTATTTT. This translates into CASSHRDYTDTQYF.